These T cell receptor beta chains were read from a single sample in a study of blood T cell repertoires in COVID-19. Sequencing was performed with immunoSEQ multiplex PCR; in TCRdb, only in-frame clones are kept and a portion is missing. This table holds roughly 360,000 clones, over 65% found once. Source material: peripheral blood. The receptors derive from a human donor with acute or convalescent COVID-19. The donor label of this sample is uncertain. The CDR3 runs from the conserved cysteine through the conserved F or W. A D gene is named only where the DNA matches it firmly. Only some rows state a clone size, as once, few, many or a class for expanded clones.

d_call clone_size j_call v_call cdr3_nt cdr3_aa
NA NA TRBJ2-5 TRBV2 TGTGCCAGCAGTGATAAGGACAGCAAGCTCCAAGAGACCCAGTACTTC CASSDKDSKLQETQYF
TRBD1 NA TRBJ2-3 TRBV7-2 TGTGCCAGCAGCCAGGGGGTTGCAGATACGCAGTATTTT CASSQGVADTQYF
NA NA TRBJ2-7 TRBV5-1 TGCGCCAGCAGTCAGGACAGCTACGAGCAGTACTTC CASSQDSYEQYF
NA NA TRBJ1-1 TRBV18 TGTGCCAGCTCACCAGCGGTGTCGGCTGAAGCTTTCTTT CASSPAVSAEAFF
NA once TRBJ1-2 TRBV24-1 TGTGCCACCAGTGATTCGGACAGATCCTATGGCTACACCTTC CATSDSDRSYGYTF
NA NA TRBJ2-2 TRBV7-9 TGTGCCAGCAGCTTGGAAGGGAGACGCACCGGGGAGCTGTTTTTT CASSLEGRRTGELFF
NA NA TRBJ2-1 TRBV2 TGTGCCAGCACCCTACCGTATGAGCAGTTCTTC CASTLPYEQFF
NA NA TRBJ1-1 TRBV6-5 TGTGCCAGCAGTTACTCGGTCAGGGTGGAGACTGAAGCTTTCTTT CASSYSVRVETEAFF
NA NA TRBJ2-5 TRBV5-1 TGCGCCAGCAGCTTGGCTTTCGGGAAAGAGACCCAGTACTTC CASSLAFGKETQYF
TRBD2 NA TRBJ2-7 TRBV5-1 TGCGCCAGCAGCCTAACTAGCGGGAGTGCTGGCGAGCAGTACTTC CASSLTSGSAGEQYF
NA NA TRBJ1-1 TRBV15 TGTGCCACCAGCTTAGGGGCGATGAACACTGAAGCTTTCTTT CATSLGAMNTEAFF
NA once TRBJ1-2 TRBV5-1 TGCGCCAGCAGAGGAGGGCGCGACTCATCGTATGGCTACACCTTC CASRGGRDSSYGYTF
TRBD2 NA TRBJ2-1 TRBV3-1/TRBV3-2 TGTGCCAGCAGCCATCTAGCGGGGGGGAGTGAGCAGTTCTTC CASSHLAGGSEQFF
TRBD2 NA TRBJ2-7 TRBV6-5 TGTGCCACCCAGACTAGCGGGGGGGTGCAAGAGCAGTACTTC CATQTSGGVQEQYF
TRBD1 NA TRBJ2-7 TRBV18 TGTGCCAGCTCACCCCTCACCCGGACAGGGCCCTACGAGCAGTACTTC CASSPLTRTGPYEQYF
NA NA TRBJ2-1 TRBV5-1 TGCGCCAGCAGCTTGCCGAAGCGAACGACCTCCTACAATGAGCAGTTCTTC CASSLPKRTTSYNEQFF
NA NA TRBJ2-2 TRBV5-5 TGTGCCAGCACCCGCGCGGGGCACCACGCGAACACCGGGGAGCTGTTTTTT CASTRAGHHANTGELFF
NA NA TRBJ1-1 TRBV5-1 TGCGCCAGCAGCTTTAGTGGAGGGAACACTGAAGCTTTCTTT CASSFSGGNTEAFF
TRBD1 NA TRBJ1-5 TRBV28 TGTGCCAGCATCACGGACAGGGAAGGGGATAGCAATCAGCCCCAGCATTTT CASITDREGDSNQPQHF
NA NA TRBJ1-3 TRBV7-9 TGTGCCAGCAGCTTAGGGGGGGGAGGGCTACTCTCCTCTGGAAACACCATATATTTT CASSLGGGGLLSSGNTIYF
NA NA TRBJ1-2 TRBV24-1 TGTGCCACCAGTGATTTGGTCGCGGGGCCTAACTATGGCTACACCTTC CATSDLVAGPNYGYTF
NA NA TRBJ2-5 TRBV18 TGTGCCAGCTCACCATTCTCAGCGCGACAAGAGACCCAGTACTTC CASSPFSARQETQYF
TRBD1 NA TRBJ1-1 TRBV7-9 TGTGCCAGCAGCCCTCAGCTATACTCACAGGGGAAGACTGAAGCTTTCTTT CASSPQLYSQGKTEAFF
TRBD2 NA TRBJ2-1 TRBV29-1 TGCAGCGTTGCGGGTAGCGGGGGCCCCTCTCGGAATGAGCAGTTCTTC CSVAGSGGPSRNEQFF
NA NA TRBJ1-1 TRBV28 TGTGCCAGCAGCCCGGGGGGGGTATCGAACACTGAAGCTTTCTTT CASSPGGVSNTEAFF
TRBD2 NA TRBJ2-3 TRBV5-4 TGTGCCAGCAGCCCCCGGGGGGGGTCAGATACGCAGTATTTT CASSPRGGSDTQYF
TRBD1 NA TRBJ1-6 TRBV3-1/TRBV3-2 TGTGCCAGCAGCCAAGGGACAGGGGGCACCCTAGGTTCACCCCTCCACTTT CASSQGTGGTLGSPLHF
NA NA TRBJ1-5 TRBV2 TGTGCCAGCGGTCGGGAGAGCAATCAGCCCCAGCATTTT CASGRESNQPQHF
TRBD2 NA TRBJ2-5 TRBV3-1/TRBV3-2 TGTGCCAGCAGCCGCACTAGCGGGGGACTGGGAGAGACCCAGTACTTC CASSRTSGGLGETQYF
TRBD2 NA TRBJ2-1 TRBV5-1 TGCGCCAGCAGCTTGGTGGTGGGGGGGACCTACAATGAGCAGTTCTTC CASSLVVGGTYNEQFF
TRBD1 NA TRBJ2-4 TRBV18 TGTGCCAGCTCACCGGGAAGGGGACAGGAGGACATTCAGTACTTC CASSPGRGQEDIQYF
NA NA TRBJ1-3 TRBV9 TGTGCCAGCAGTTTGCAGGCGGGGGGAAACACCATATATTTT CASSLQAGGNTIYF
NA NA TRBJ1-6 TRBV10-3 TGTGCCATCAGTGAGATAGGGACATACAATTCACCCCTCCACTTT CAISEIGTYNSPLHF
NA NA TRBJ1-4 TRBV24-1 TGTGCCACCAGTGATTTGACAGGTGAAAAAGAAAAACTGTTTTTT CATSDLTGEKEKLFF
NA NA TRBJ1-6 TRBV7-9 TGTGCCAGCTCTTTGTCTGTGGAGACTTCACCCCTCCACTTT CASSLSVETSPLHF
TRBD2 NA TRBJ2-1 TRBV7-9 TGTGCCAGCAGCCAACGTGGGGGACTAGTGATCTATGAGCAGTTCTTC CASSQRGGLVIYEQFF
TRBD1 NA TRBJ2-7 TRBV4-1 TGCGCCAGCAGCCTATACCGGGACAGTACTAGAGACGAGCAGTACTTC CASSLYRDSTRDEQYF
NA NA TRBJ1-3 TRBV4-1 TGCGCCAGCAGCCAAGTCGGCGGCAGGGCTGGAAACACCATATATTTT CASSQVGGRAGNTIYF
TRBD1 NA TRBJ2-7 TRBV10-3 TGTGCCATCAGTGAGTCCGGGACAGGGGTTGGCGAGCAGTACTTC CAISESGTGVGEQYF
NA NA TRBJ1-5 TRBV7-2 TGTGCCAGCAGCTTAGTGGGGGTGGCGGGGTCCAATCAGCCCCAGCATTTT CASSLVGVAGSNQPQHF
NA NA TRBJ1-3 TRBV4-1 TGCGCCAGCAGCCGCCAGGGAACTGGTGGAAACACCATATATTTT CASSRQGTGGNTIYF
NA NA TRBJ1-5 TRBV5-4 TGTGCCTCTAGGACTGGTCCTGATCAGCCCCAGCATTTT CASRTGPDQPQHF
TRBD2 NA TRBJ2-2 TRBV6-2/TRBV6-3 TGTGCCAGCAGTGATGGAGAACTAGCGGGAGCCGGGGAGCTGTTTTTT CASSDGELAGAGELFF
NA NA TRBJ2-1 TRBV29-1 TGCAGTTCCGCCGGGGACTTCTACAATGAGCAGTTCTTC CSSAGDFYNEQFF
TRBD2 NA TRBJ2-1 TRBV9 TGTGCCAGCAGTCTAGCGGGGGGCGACAATGAGCAGTTCTTC CASSLAGGDNEQFF
NA NA TRBJ1-3 TRBV7-9 TGTGCCAGCAGCTTTGAGAGGGAGGCAGGAAACACCATATATTTT CASSFEREAGNTIYF
TRBD1 NA TRBJ2-7 TRBV7-9 TGTGCCAGCAGCTTAGCGTCTTTTCGGGACAGCTCCTACGAGCAGTACTTC CASSLASFRDSSYEQYF
NA NA TRBJ2-3 TRBV7-9 TGTGCCAGCAGCCACAGGGATATAGTGACAGATACGCAGTATTTT CASSHRDIVTDTQYF
NA NA TRBJ1-3 TRBV19 TGTGCCAGTAGAAATCCCTACTCTGGAAACACCATATATTTT CASRNPYSGNTIYF
NA NA TRBJ1-2 TRBV3-1/TRBV3-2 TGTGCCAGCAGCCCGCGGGGGGCGGTTTACACCTTC CASSPRGAVYTF
NA NA TRBJ1-2 TRBV19 TGTGCCAGTAGTACCCCCCCGGGGGGCTACACCTTC CASSTPPGGYTF
TRBD1 NA TRBJ1-1 TRBV5-1 TGCGCCAGCAGATCCCCGGGGGGACAGGGGGCGCAGAACACTGAAGCTTTCTTT CASRSPGGQGAQNTEAFF
TRBD1 once TRBJ1-2 TRBV30 TGTGCCTGGAGGCTGGCCCTACCCGGGACAGACTTTTATGGCTACACCTTC CAWRLALPGTDFYGYTF
TRBD2 NA TRBJ2-3 TRBV7-9 TGTGCCAGCAGCTTAAGGACTAGTCGGGACACAGATACGCAGTATTTT CASSLRTSRDTDTQYF
NA NA TRBJ1-1 TRBV2 TGTGCCAGCAGTGAGATGGAGGGGCCTGAAGCTTTCTTT CASSEMEGPEAFF